This record concerns one TCR beta chain sequence. The antigen is unknown. The second PCR ran roughly 6 to 12 cycles with a sample-barcoded 5' primer and J-beta primers. Sequencing recovered at least 3 million CDR3-containing paired-end reads from each sample. TCRdb reprocessed the 5' RACE reads via MiXCR and lists one record per CDR3 protein. The sample shows more than 500,000 distinct CDR3 sequences, approximately 27% of them seen only once. The sample comes from a study of blood T cells in healthy people across ages. Study results and limitations: With naive T cell percentage, TCR beta diversity showed a strong correlation. Because sorting was not performed, PBMCs prevented conclusive naive versus antigen-experienced comparison.

Each donor gave ten milliliters of peripheral blood. Specimen: blood. The source of this sequence is a woman in her 70s in good health.

CDR3 nucleotide sequence: TGCAGTGCAAAGGGGCGTGGTGGAGTAGCGGAGACCTGGGAGCAGTACTTC. Protein product: CSAKGRGGVAETWEQYF. The gene calls are TRBV20-1 and TRBJ2-7; D may be TRBD2 (6 bases). CDR3 size: 17 residues. Trimming stripped 6 bases from V and 7 bases from J, with 31 bases between. Looked up from germline, CDR1 is DFQATT and CDR2 is SNEGSKA (reference sequence).